The sample holds a few counts of the clone carrying this TCR beta chain. Antigen: not known. The sample comes from a study of T-cell memory formation after mild COVID-19. Study conclusions and caveats: Later expanders leaned toward CD4+, whereas clones contracting from day 15 to 85 were balanced CD4/CD8.

From the 5' RACE reads, TCRdb called clonotypes with MiXCR, one entry per CDR3 protein. This table holds more than 100,000 distinct CDR3 sequences, 15% to 20% found once. The TCR was taken from a young man who had mild COVID-19 (a few samples of this study predate the infection). Cell type and time point are not known. Material for sequencing was PBMCs or a T cell subset sorted from them (not recorded which).

CDR3 in DNA: TGTGCCAGCAGCCAAGTCGGAAATACGCAGTATTTT. This encodes CASSQVGNTQYF. The rearrangement joins TRBV3-1 to TRBJ2-3; D gene ambiguous. V lost 1 base to trimming and J lost 7 bases, with 6 bases between them. Germline CDR1 is LGHDT and CDR2 is YNNKEL (reference sequence). This CDR3 region has 12 residues.